The 26 T cell receptor beta chains listed next were all sequenced from one sample in a study of cytomegalovirus exposure and HLA in healthy donors. Amplification used 60 Vbeta primers and 13 Jbeta primers. Only in-frame clones appear in the TCRdb table, and some are missing; sequencing was by immunoSEQ multiplex PCR. Of 150,000 to 200,000 clones in the sample, 60% to 80% were seen once. The sequenced sample was PBMCs. Receptors originate from a woman between 45 and 60 years old in good health and CMV-seropositive.

The chain carries TRBV6-1 and TRBJ1-4; 7 bases line up with TRBD1. CDR3 length equals 14 residues. Germline V gives CDR1 MNHNS, CDR2 SASEGT. V lost 4 bases to trimming and J lost 7 bases; unmatched junction nucleotides: 6. Here the CDR3 reads CASSVPTGSEKLFF. The CDR3 DNA reads as TGTGCCAGCAGTGTCCCGACAGGGAGTGAAAAACTGTTTTTT.

The V gene is TRBV2, the J gene TRBJ2-1, with 7 nucleotides matching TRBD2. J was trimmed by 9 bases and V by 5 bases; bases with no gene match: 13. The CDR3 totals 15 residues. Per the germline V gene, CDR1 is SNHLY and CDR2 is FYNNEI. CDR3 DNA: TGTGCCAGCAGTCCGGGACTAAGATCTGGCAGTGAGCAGTTCTTC. This encodes CASSPGLRSGSEQFF.

Only one count was recorded for this clone. The CDR3: CASSFDGSGGLYEQYF. CDR3 DNA sequence: TGTGCCAGCAGCTTCGACGGAAGCGGGGGGCTATACGAGCAGTACTTC. The gene calls are TRBV5-4 and TRBJ2-7, with 9 nucleotides matching TRBD2. This CDR3 is built from 16 residues. The V segment lost 2 bases and the J segment 4 bases; nucleotides outside the gene matches: 10. Germline CDR1 is SGHNT and CDR2 is YYREEE (reference sequence).

The V call is TRBV13, the J call TRBJ1-2; 11 nucleotides match TRBD1. This CDR3 comprises 14 residues. Germline V gene data show CDR1 as PRHDT and CDR2 as FYEKMQ (reference sequence). With 4 bases clipped from V and 6 bases from J, the junction kept 4 bases outside the gene matches. The CDR3 loop is CASSSPGQGDGYTF. CDR3 in DNA: TGTGCCAGCAGCTCGCCGGGACAGGGGGATGGCTACACCTTC.

This sequence joins TRBV9 and TRBJ2-1; TRBD2 matches 9 bases. The germline V gene has CDR1 SGDLS and CDR2 YYNGEE. The CDR3 is 15 residues long. The ends lost 0 bases at V and 7 bases at J; junction bases unmatched: 5. This CDR3 reads CASSVGLADPNEQFF. For the CDR3, the DNA is TGTGCCAGCAGCGTAGGACTAGCGGATCCTAATGAGCAGTTCTTC.

The J gene is TRBJ2-7, the V gene TRBV19, with 9 nucleotides matching TRBD1. Germline assignment: CDR1 LNHDA and CDR2 SQIVND (reference sequence). Trimming removed 3 bases from V and 5 bases from J; junction bases left unmatched: 5. This CDR3 is 14 amino acids long. DNA for the CDR3: TGTGCCAGTAGTATCGGGGACAGGGTACACGAGCAGTACTTC. Its translation is CASSIGDRVHEQYF.

The chain uses TRBV28 and TRBJ2-2, with D possibly TRBD1 on 7 matching bases. The V gene's germline CDR1 is MDHEN and CDR2 SYDVKM. Trimming removed 6 bases from V and 4 bases from J, with 15 bases in between. The CDR3 is 15 amino acids. CDR3 sequence: CASSDGGQSTGELFF. The CDR3 region has the DNA TGTGCCAGCAGCGACGGGGGACAGTCCACCGGGGAGCTGTTTTTT.

The chain joins TRBV18 to TRBJ2-7; a possible D gene is TRBD1 (6 bases). Trimming took 5 bases from V and 3 from J, leaving 11 bases between them. Germline V gene lookup returns CDR1 KGHSH and CDR2 LQKENI. The CDR3 length is 13 residues. The CDR3 loop reads CASSAMTGYEQYF. The CDR3 bases are TGTGCCAGCTCAGCCATGACAGGCTACGAGCAGTACTTC.

DNA of the CDR3: TGTGCCAGCAGGACAGACTATGGCTACACCTTC. This sequence encodes CASRTDYGYTF. V is TRBV2 and J is TRBJ1-2, with D perhaps TRBD1 (5 bases). The CDR3 runs to 11 residues. V gave up 6 bases and J gave up 3 bases, with 5 bases separating them. Germline CDR1 reads SNHLY; CDR2 reads FYNNEI.

This chain joins TRBV6-6 and TRBJ2-5, with 7 nucleotides matching TRBD1. Germline assignment: CDR1 MNHNY and CDR2 SVGAGI (reference sequence). V was clipped by 6 bases and J by 0 bases; unmatched bases: 7. The CDR3 is 15 residues long. The CDR3 region is CASSSVDRDQETQYF. DNA of the CDR3: TGTGCCAGCAGCTCCGTCGACAGGGACCAAGAGACCCAGTACTTC.

J is TRBJ1-5 and V is TRBV6-5; D not certain. The CDR3 spans 15 residues. The V end was cut by 7 bases, the J end by 0 bases, with 13 bases between. Looked up from germline, CDR1 is MNHEY and CDR2 is SVGAGI. CDR3 coding DNA: TGTGCCAGCACTACCTCGAGGAATAGCAATCAGCCCCAGCATTTT. Translating it yields CASTTSRNSNQPQHF.

This clone was detected only a few times. The chain recombines TRBV7-9 with TRBJ2-7, with unresolved D. Germline CDR1 is SEHNR and CDR2 is FQNEAQ (reference sequence). V lost 1 base and J 0 bases, leaving 7 bases between the germline ends. This CDR3 is built from 14 residues. In DNA, the CDR3 is TGTGCCAGCAGCTTAGGGCAGGTCTCCTACGAGCAGTACTTC. The encoded protein is CASSLGQVSYEQYF.

This clone occurred once. The V call is TRBV6-5, the J call TRBJ2-1; weak D call: TRBD1 (7 bases). The V gene lost 5 bases and the J gene lost 8 bases, with 19 bases spanning the gap. Per the germline V gene, CDR1 is MNHEY and CDR2 is SVGAGI. This CDR3 is built from 15 residues. This CDR3 reads CASSRDRGGIYEQFF. CDR3 DNA sequence: TGTGCCAGCAGTCGGGACAGAGGAGGGATATATGAGCAGTTCTTC.

The rearrangement links TRBV5-4 to TRBJ2-7; TRBD1 agrees at 10 bases. J was trimmed by 4 bases and V by 2 bases; bases with no gene match: 6. CDR1 and CDR2 from the germline V gene are SGHNT and YYREEE (reference sequence). This CDR3 has 15 residues. CDR3 protein: CASSFRQGAEYEQYF. CDR3 sequence (DNA): TGTGCCAGCAGCTTCAGACAGGGGGCCGAATACGAGCAGTACTTC.

This chain links TRBV7-9 with TRBJ1-1, with D perhaps TRBD1 (6 bases). CDR3 length equals 14 residues. Germline CDR1 and CDR2: SEHNR and FQNEAQ (reference sequence). Trimming removed 4 bases from V and 5 bases from J, with 14 bases in between. CDR3 bases: TGTGCCAGCAGCTCACAGGGTTCTCGGACTGAAGCTTTCTTT. It translates to CASSSQGSRTEAFF.

The V call is TRBV27, the J call TRBJ1-5; TRBD1 matches at 9 bases. Germline assignment: CDR1 MNHEY and CDR2 SMNVEV (reference sequence). With 5 bases clipped from V and 4 bases from J, the junction kept 3 bases outside the gene matches. The CDR3 has 14 residues. CDR3 DNA sequence: TGTGCCAGCAGTCCCGGACAGGGGAATCAGCCCCAGCATTTT. Translation gives CASSPGQGNQPQHF.

As regards this clone: Other DNA variants within this sample encode the same CDR3. The chain carries TRBV28 and TRBJ2-7, with TRBD1 matching over 8 bases. The CDR3 is 14 residues long. In germline, CDR1 is MDHEN, CDR2 SYDVKM. The V gene end was trimmed by 4 bases and the J gene end by 2 bases; junction bases not matched to a gene: 4. CDR3 sequence (DNA): TGTGCCAGCAGTTCCGGACAGGGCACCTACGAGCAGTACTTC. Translating gives CASSSGQGTYEQYF.

The chain recombines TRBV4-2 with TRBJ1-2, with D unresolved. Per the germline V gene, CDR1 is LGHNA and CDR2 is YNFKEQ. Between the trimmed V and J ends, which lost 0 bases and 7 bases, there was a span of 18 bases. This CDR3 is 16 amino acids long. DNA for the CDR3: TGTGCCAGCAGCCAAGATAGGACCTCCCGCCGGGGTGGCTACACCTTC. This encodes CASSQDRTSRRGGYTF.

This chain uses TRBV2 with TRBJ2-3, with 13 bases identical to TRBD2. The J segment lost 0 bases and the V segment lost 6 bases, leaving 0 bases of the junction unmatched. CDR3 size: 15 residues. Germline CDR1 and CDR2: SNHLY and FYNNEI. The CDR3 DNA reads TGTGCCAGCAGACTAGCGGGAGGGAGCACAGATACGCAGTATTTT. Translating gives CASRLAGGSTDTQYF.

V gene TRBV7-2 combines with J gene TRBJ1-6, with D possibly being TRBD1 (6 bases). Germline assignment: CDR1 SGHTA and CDR2 FQGNSA. CDR3 length: 14 amino acids. Between the trimmed V and J ends, which lost 3 bases and 9 bases, there was a span of 12 bases. CDR3 nucleotide sequence: TGTGCCAGCAGCTTCAGGGGCTCGGGTTCACCCCTCCACTTT. Its protein is CASSFRGSGSPLHF. Combining the CDR3 with reference TRBV7-2 and TRBJ1-6 gives the whole variable domain GAGVSQSPSNKVTEKGKDVELRCDPISGHTALYWYRQSLGQGLEFLIYFQGNSAPDKSGLPSDRFSAERTGGSVSTLTIQRTQQEDSAVYLCASSFRGSGSPLHFGNGTRLTVT.

The chain joins TRBV6-5 to TRBJ2-3, with a possible D match to TRBD1 (6 bases). The germline V gene encodes CDR1 MNHEY and CDR2 SVGAGI. This CDR3 comprises 15 residues. V was shortened by 6 bases and J by 4 bases, with 17 bases between the two germline ends. CDR3 amino acids: CASSRLKQGSDTQYF. In DNA, the CDR3 is TGTGCCAGCAGCCGCCTCAAACAGGGTTCAGATACGCAGTATTTT.

The chain couples TRBV9 to TRBJ2-7, with 7 bases that match TRBD2. The J segment lost 5 bases and the V segment lost 1 base, leaving 12 bases of the junction unmatched. The length of the CDR3 is 16 residues. The germline V gene has CDR1 SGDLS and CDR2 YYNGEE. The CDR3 loop is CASSVTGGADRDEQYF. The CDR3 DNA is TGTGCCAGCAGCGTAACGGGAGGAGCGGACCGGGACGAGCAGTACTTC.

V usage is TRBV7-6 and J usage is TRBJ2-7, with 9 bases aligning to TRBD1. V was clipped by 2 bases and J by 3 bases; unmatched bases: 8. Germline CDR1 SGHVS, CDR2 FNYEAQ. This CDR3 has 16 amino acids. CDR3 DNA: TGTGCCAGCAGCTTACCCCGGGACAGGGAAGACTACGAGCAGTACTTC. Translating gives CASSLPRDREDYEQYF.

The chain is built from TRBV5-1 and TRBJ2-7, with 8 bases matching TRBD1. Germline CDR1 reads SGHRS; CDR2 reads YFSETQ. The CDR3 totals 15 residues. After removal of 2 bases from V and 4 bases from J, the junction contained 8 bases not matched to a gene. CDR3 bases: TGCGCCAGCAGCTTTTCAACAGGGGGAGGTTACGAGCAGTACTTC. Translated, it gives CASSFSTGGGYEQYF.

J is TRBJ2-6 and V is TRBV7-2; possible D gene TRBD2, 5 bases. With 5 bases removed from V and 3 bases from J, the gap between germline ends came to 8 bases. This CDR3 is 14 amino acids long. CDR1 and CDR2 from the germline V gene are SGHTA and FQGNSA. The CDR3 bases are TGTGCCAGCAGCCCCCGGGGTGGGGCCAACGTCCTGACTTTC. Translated: CASSPRGGANVLTF.

The chain uses TRBV11-2 and TRBJ1-1; D is perhaps TRBD1 (5 bases). Germline assignment: CDR1 SGHAT and CDR2 FQNNGV. With 1 base removed from V and 0 bases from J, the gap between germline ends came to 12 bases. The CDR3 length is 16 residues. The CDR3 loop is CASSLGPDRVNTEAFF. The CDR3 coding sequence is TGTGCCAGCAGCTTAGGCCCCGACAGAGTGAACACTGAAGCTTTCTTT.